The 27 T cell receptor beta chains below were found in one sample sequenced in a study of blood T cell repertoires in COVID-19. Produced via immunoSEQ multiplex PCR; TCRdb's table is partial and in-frame only. The data hold more than 200,000 clones, with around 85% observed a single time. The sequencing input was peripheral blood. Receptor source: a woman between 45 and 65 years old with acute or convalescent COVID-19.

This rearrangement joins TRBV4-3 to TRBJ2-5, with D possibly TRBD1 on 7 matching bases. This CDR3 contains 16 residues. The V gene lost 0 bases and the J gene lost 2 bases, with 13 bases spanning the gap. In germline, CDR1 is LGHNA, CDR2 YSLEER. CDR3 amino acids: CASSQDRAGGQETQYF. CDR3 bases: TGCGCCAGCAGCCAAGATCGAGCAGGGGGGCAAGAGACCCAGTACTTC.

This chain joins TRBV5-1 and TRBJ2-7, with TRBD2 as a possible D gene (6 bases). The ends were cut back, 0 bases at V and 6 bases at J, with 13 bases in the middle. The CDR3 covers 14 residues. Germline assignment: CDR1 SGHRS and CDR2 YFSETQ. Here the CDR3 reads CASSLDTGVGEQYF. The CDR3 DNA sequence: TGCGCCAGCAGCTTGGACACGGGAGTGGGCGAGCAGTACTTC.

This clone was counted a few times. The chain carries TRBV6-1 and TRBJ1-4; D is unclear. V lost 4 bases to trimming and J lost 0 bases, with 12 bases between them. Per germline, CDR1 MNHNS and CDR2 SASEGT. This CDR3 contains 16 residues. In DNA, the CDR3 is TGTGCCAGCAGTGCCCTTTCGGTTGCAACTAATGAAAAACTGTTTTTT. It yields the protein CASSALSVATNEKLFF.

In its sample, this clone was seen a few times. V usage is TRBV19 and J usage is TRBJ1-2, with D possibly matching TRBD1 (5 bases). CDR1 LNHDA and CDR2 SQIVND come from the germline V gene (reference sequence). Trimming pared 1 base from V and 4 bases from J, leaving 10 bases between. CDR3 length: 14 residues. In DNA form, the CDR3 reads TGTGCCAGTAGTATAGGACAGAAGATCTATGGCTACACCTTC. It codes for CASSIGQKIYGYTF.

The V and J genes are TRBV6-6 and TRBJ2-6, with D maybe TRBD2 (6 bases). Germline-derived CDR1 and CDR2 are MNHNY and SVGAGI (reference sequence). Between the trimmed V and J ends, which lost 6 bases and 2 bases, there was a span of 11 bases. The CDR3 is 15 residues long. CDR3 DNA sequence: TGTGCCAGCAGAGTGGCGGGAACTGGGGCCAACGTCCTGACTTTC. This sequence encodes CASRVAGTGANVLTF.

This chain links TRBV24-1 with TRBJ2-5, with 12 nucleotides matching TRBD2. This CDR3 is built from 16 residues. The ends lost 5 bases at V and 5 bases at J; junction bases unmatched: 8. Germline V gene lookup returns CDR1 KGHDR and CDR2 SFDVKD. The CDR3 loop reads CATSVALTSGGETQYF. CDR3 DNA sequence: TGTGCCACCAGTGTGGCTCTGACTAGCGGGGGTGAGACCCAGTACTTC.

This chain links TRBV28 with TRBJ2-7, with 10 bases identical to TRBD2. CDR3 length equals 15 residues. Losses at the gene ends were 2 bases for V and 4 bases for J; bases not matched to a gene: 5. Germline V gene data show CDR1 as MDHEN and CDR2 as SYDVKM. The CDR3 is CASSLHSGRLYEQYF. DNA for the CDR3: TGTGCCAGCAGTTTACATAGCGGGAGGTTGTACGAGCAGTACTTC.

This clone was seen many times. Other nucleotide sequences in the sample specify the same CDR3. This chain links TRBV9 with TRBJ2-7; D is undetermined. CDR3 length equals 14 residues. Trimming took off 0 bases at V and 1 base at J, with 8 bases between the two ends. CDR1 and CDR2 from the germline V gene are SGDLS and YYNGEE. Here the CDR3 reads CASSVGSRSYEQYF. CDR3 DNA sequence: TGTGCCAGCAGCGTAGGGAGCAGATCCTACGAGCAGTACTTC.

The chain links TRBV9 to TRBJ1-4; unclear D gene. CDR3 length: 14 amino acids. V was trimmed by 3 bases and J by 5 bases, leaving 11 bases between them. The V gene's germline CDR1 is SGDLS and CDR2 YYNGEE. CDR3 loop: CASSANRGNEKLFF. Written as DNA, the CDR3 is TGTGCCAGCAGCGCCAACCGGGGAAATGAAAAACTGTTTTTT. The full variable domain, rest sourced from reference TRBV9 and TRBJ1-4, is DSGVTQTPKHLITATGQRVTLRCSPRSGDLSVYWYQQSLDQGLQFLIQYYNGEERAKGNILERFSAQQFPDLHSELNLSSLELGDSALYFCASSANRGNEKLFFGSGTQLSVL.

This clone occurred once. The chain is built from TRBV11-3 and TRBJ1-5; 12 bases align to TRBD1. Trimming took 5 bases from V and 3 from J; bases not matched to a gene: 2. This CDR3 comprises 15 residues. Germline V lookup: CDR1 SGHNT, CDR2 YENEEA. Here the CDR3 reads CASSPGQGANQPQHF. CDR3 in DNA: TGTGCCAGCAGCCCGGGACAGGGGGCCAATCAGCCCCAGCATTTT.

This clone was recorded a few times. The chain recombines TRBV10-1 with TRBJ1-6, with 8 bases lining up with TRBD1. Germline V gives CDR1 WNHNN, CDR2 SYGVQD (reference sequence). The CDR3 covers 14 residues. After removal of 3 bases from V and 6 bases from J, the junction contained 1 base not matched to a gene. The CDR3 loop reads CASSDGQGNSPLHF. The CDR3 DNA reads as TGCGCCAGCAGTGATGGACAGGGTAATTCACCCCTCCACTTT.

This chain joins TRBV6-6 and TRBJ1-4, with a tentative D call TRBD1 (6 bases). V shed 4 bases and J shed 6 bases, with 12 bases lying between them. Germline-derived CDR1 and CDR2 are MNHNY and SVGAGI (reference sequence). The CDR3 length is 14 residues. The CDR3 DNA sequence: TGTGCCAGCAGTTTTCGGTACAGGGATGAAAAACTGTTTTTT. Protein product: CASSFRYRDEKLFF.

This chain links TRBV10-3 with TRBJ2-5; D is perhaps TRBD2 (7 bases). This CDR3 has 13 residues. Germline V lookup: CDR1 ENHRY, CDR2 SYGVKD. Trimming left V 9 bases short and J 4 bases short, with 15 bases between. The CDR3 DNA sequence: TGTGCCATAGCGGGACATGCCCGAGAGACCCAGTACTTC. It specifies CAIAGHARETQYF.

The V call is TRBV25-1, the J call TRBJ2-1; no definite D call. Germline values: CDR1 MGHDK, CDR2 SYGVNS. This CDR3 contains 15 residues. V lost 8 bases and J lost 5, with 19 bases in between. The CDR3: CASAPSGSLHNEQFF. The CDR3 coding sequence is TGTGCCAGCGCGCCGTCGGGTAGTCTGCACAATGAGCAGTTCTTC.

The rearrangement joins TRBV10-2 to TRBJ1-2, with 8 bases lining up with TRBD1. The V gene's germline CDR1 is WSHSY and CDR2 SAAADI. The length of the CDR3 is 16 residues. Unmatched junction bases numbered 18, after V lost 8 bases and J lost 7 bases. The CDR3 DNA reads TGCGCCAGCGGGAGGGACAGGATAAAGCTAAATGGTGGCTACACCTTC. Residues: CASGRDRIKLNGGYTF.

The V gene is TRBV7-9, the J gene TRBJ2-1; D might be TRBD2 (6 bases). This CDR3 spans 15 amino acids. Germline V lookup: CDR1 SEHNR, CDR2 FQNEAQ (reference sequence). V was clipped by 5 bases and J by 8 bases, with 19 bases between them. CDR3: CASSRVGGDGDEQFF. In DNA form, the CDR3 reads TGTGCCAGCAGCCGGGTTGGCGGGGATGGAGATGAGCAGTTCTTC.

V gene TRBV11-3 combines with J gene TRBJ2-5, with 9 bases matching TRBD1. V lost 6 bases and J lost 5; bases outside the gene matches: 4. The CDR3 totals 13 residues. CDR1 and CDR2 (germline): SGHNT, YENEEA. The CDR3 sequence: CASSSDRGETQYF. The CDR3 nucleotides read TGTGCCAGCAGTTCGGACAGGGGCGAGACCCAGTACTTC.

The chain employs TRBV5-5 and TRBJ2-2, with TRBD1 identical over 8 bases. CDR3 size: 15 residues. CDR1 is SGHKS, CDR2 YYEKEE, per germline (reference sequence). Trimming removed 4 bases from V and 1 base from J; junction bases left unmatched: 3. DNA for the CDR3: TGTGCCAGCAGCGGCAGGGGGCTGAACACCGGGGAGCTGTTTTTT. Translation: CASSGRGLNTGELFF.

The V gene is TRBV4-3, the J gene TRBJ2-7; 7 bases map to TRBD1. The CDR3 extends over 14 amino acids. Germline lookup yields CDR1 LGHNA and CDR2 YSLEER. The trim removed 4 bases at V and 3 bases at J, leaving 6 bases unmatched. The DNA for the CDR3 is TGCGCCAGCAGCCCCTTTTCAGGGGGCTACGAGCAGTACTTC. This codes for CASSPFSGGYEQYF.

V and J are TRBV7-2 and TRBJ2-3; tentatively, D is TRBD2 (5 bases). The CDR3 has 13 amino acids. CDR1 is SGHTA and CDR2 is FQGNSA in the germline V gene. V lost 6 bases and J lost 4, with 11 bases in between. The CDR3 DNA reads TGTGCCAGCAGGCGAGTGGGAGCAGATACGCAGTATTTT. Residues: CASRRVGADTQYF.

The chain joins TRBV5-5 to TRBJ1-1; D ambiguous. Trimming took 2 bases from V and 4 from J, leaving 9 bases between them. The germline V gene has CDR1 SGHKS and CDR2 YYEKEE (reference sequence). CDR3 length: 13 residues. CDR3 protein: CASSFLLITEAFF. Here the CDR3 DNA reads TGTGCCAGCAGCTTTCTACTTATCACTGAAGCTTTCTTT.

The chain has TRBV7-6 and TRBJ2-7; D gene ambiguous. CDR1 is SGHVS and CDR2 is FNYEAQ in the germline V gene. The germline V and J ends were trimmed by 1 base and 7 bases, with 11 bases remaining between them. The CDR3 covers 13 residues. The CDR3 nucleotides are TGTGCCAGCAGCTTAGGCCCGGTGCGGGAGCAGTACTTC. Amino acids: CASSLGPVREQYF.

This clone was observed once. The chain uses TRBV10-2 and TRBJ1-2, with 7 bases that match TRBD1. With V trimmed by 3 bases and J by 2 bases, 3 bases remained unmatched. The CDR3 loop spans 14 amino acids. Germline lookup yields CDR1 WSHSY and CDR2 SAAADI. The CDR3 reads CASSDVQGNYGYTF. The CDR3 DNA reads TGCGCCAGCAGTGACGTACAGGGGAACTATGGCTACACCTTC.

V usage is TRBV5-1 and J usage is TRBJ2-1; 12 bases match TRBD2. The CDR3 consists of 15 residues. Looked up from germline, CDR1 is SGHRS and CDR2 is YFSETQ. Germline trimming cut 5 bases from V and 6 bases from J; bases unmatched to any gene: 6. The CDR3 reads CASRPSGREGNEQFF. CDR3 nucleotides: TGCGCCAGCAGACCTAGCGGGAGGGAGGGCAATGAGCAGTTCTTC.

V gene TRBV7-2 combines with J gene TRBJ2-5; 8 nucleotides match TRBD1. Germline CDR1 SGHTA, CDR2 FQGNSA. The J segment lost 3 bases and the V segment lost 9 bases, leaving 18 bases of the junction unmatched. The CDR3 totals 17 residues. The CDR3 bases are TGTGCCAGTGCCCCCCCTCGACAGGGGTTCTTAGAAGAGACCCAGTACTTC. As protein: CASAPPRQGFLEETQYF.

The chain recombines TRBV29-1 with TRBJ2-5; 11 positions agree with TRBD2. CDR3 length: 19 amino acids. The trim removed 2 bases at V and 5 bases at J, leaving 19 bases unmatched. Germline CDR1 reads SQVTM; CDR2 reads ANQGSEA. The DNA of the CDR3 is TGCAGCGTTGAACGAGGCCAGGGGGCGGGACTAGCGGTGAGGGAGACCCAGTACTTC. It translates to CSVERGQGAGLAVRETQYF.

This clone was detected only a few times. The genes are TRBV6-2 or TRBV6-3 and TRBJ2-5; 10 bases are shared with TRBD2. Germline CDR1 and CDR2: MNHEY and SVGEGT. V shed 2 bases and J 5 bases; nucleotides not matched to a gene: 5. The CDR3 is 15 amino acids. The CDR3 here is CASSYKRGGLETQYF. CDR3 nucleotide sequence: TGTGCCAGCAGTTACAAGCGGGGGGGCCTGGAGACCCAGTACTTC.